The table lists the clone carrying this T cell receptor beta chain with many counts. The CDR3 is made up of 13 amino acids. V shed 7 bases, J shed 3 bases, and the junction held 6 bases outside the gene matches. Germline V gene data show CDR1 as SQVTM and CDR2 as ANQGSEA. The template was RNA from unsorted bulk tissue. This sample was included in a study of tumor and adjacent non-tumor tissue in lung cancer. A modified ARM-PCR protocol with three rounds of nested PCR amplified TCRbeta. TCRdb processed the multiplex PCR reads anew with MiXCR; each CDR3 protein has one entry. The sample consists of 55,000 to 75,000 distinct CDR3 sequences, roughly 60% of them appearing once.

The chain combines TRBV29-1 with TRBJ1-3; 7 bases fit TRBD1. Source material: lung tumor tissue. This TCR derives from a man aged 50-60 years with non-small cell lung cancer. The CDR3 loop is CSAVTGDGNTIYF. Written as DNA, the CDR3 is TGCAGCGCCGTCACAGGGGATGGAAACACCATATATTTT.